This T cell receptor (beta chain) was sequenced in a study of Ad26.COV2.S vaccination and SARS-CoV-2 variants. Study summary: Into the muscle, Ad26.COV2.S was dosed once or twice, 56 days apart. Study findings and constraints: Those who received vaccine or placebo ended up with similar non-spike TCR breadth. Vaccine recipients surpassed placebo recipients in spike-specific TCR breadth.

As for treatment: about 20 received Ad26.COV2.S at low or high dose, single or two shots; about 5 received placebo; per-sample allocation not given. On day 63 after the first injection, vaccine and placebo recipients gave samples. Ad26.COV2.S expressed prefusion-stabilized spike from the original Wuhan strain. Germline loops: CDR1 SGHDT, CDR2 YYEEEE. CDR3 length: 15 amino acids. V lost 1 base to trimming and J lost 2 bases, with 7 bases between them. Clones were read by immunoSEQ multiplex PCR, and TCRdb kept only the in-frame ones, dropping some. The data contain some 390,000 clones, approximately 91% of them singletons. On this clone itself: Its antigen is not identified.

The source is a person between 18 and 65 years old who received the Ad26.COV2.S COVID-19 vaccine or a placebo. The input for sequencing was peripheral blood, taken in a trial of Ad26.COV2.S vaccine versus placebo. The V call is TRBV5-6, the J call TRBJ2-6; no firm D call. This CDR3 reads CASSLLRTGANVLTF. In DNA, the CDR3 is TGTGCCAGCAGCTTGTTAAGAACTGGGGCCAACGTCCTGACTTTC.